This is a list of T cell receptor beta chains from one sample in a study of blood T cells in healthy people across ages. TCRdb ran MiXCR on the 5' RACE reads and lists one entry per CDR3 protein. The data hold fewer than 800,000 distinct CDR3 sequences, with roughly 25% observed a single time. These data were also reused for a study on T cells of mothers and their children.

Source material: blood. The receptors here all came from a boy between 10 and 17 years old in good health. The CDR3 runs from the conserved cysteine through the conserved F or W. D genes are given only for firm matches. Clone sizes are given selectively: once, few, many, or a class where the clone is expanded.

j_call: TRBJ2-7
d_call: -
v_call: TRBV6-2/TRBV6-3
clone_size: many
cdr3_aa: CASSYSTGSEQYF
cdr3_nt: TGTGCCAGCAGTTATTCCACAGGGAGTGAGCAGTACTTC

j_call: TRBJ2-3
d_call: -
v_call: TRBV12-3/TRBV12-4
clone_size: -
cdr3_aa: CASSLDPQDGRDTQYF
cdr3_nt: TGTGCCAGCAGTTTAGACCCCCAGGATGGGCGAGATACGCAGTATTTT

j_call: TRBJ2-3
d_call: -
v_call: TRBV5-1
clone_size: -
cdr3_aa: CASSLDGDQVTDTQYF
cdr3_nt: TGCGCCAGCAGCTTGGATGGGGATCAGGTCACAGATACGCAGTATTTT

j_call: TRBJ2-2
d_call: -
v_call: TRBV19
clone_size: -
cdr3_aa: CASSLKLGVLETLFF
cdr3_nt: TGTGCCAGTAGCTTAAAATTGGGGGTGTTGGAAACTCTGTTTTTT

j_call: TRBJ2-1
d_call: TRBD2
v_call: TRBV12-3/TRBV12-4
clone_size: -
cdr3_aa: CASSLKTVNLGTNLYNEQFF
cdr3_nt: TGTGCCAGCAGTTTAAAGACCGTGAATTTGGGGACTAACCTCTACAATGAGCAGTTCTTC

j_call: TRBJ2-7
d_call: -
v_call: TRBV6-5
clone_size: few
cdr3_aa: CASTKTVSSYEQYF
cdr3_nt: TGTGCCAGCACCAAGACAGTGAGCTCCTACGAGCAGTACTTC

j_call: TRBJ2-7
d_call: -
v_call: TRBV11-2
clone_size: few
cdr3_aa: CASSSSGSDLYEQYF
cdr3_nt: TGTGCCAGCAGCTCCTCGGGTAGCGACCTCTACGAGCAGTACTTC

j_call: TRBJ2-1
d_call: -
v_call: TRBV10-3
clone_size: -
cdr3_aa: CAISVRAVAGGQDNEQFF
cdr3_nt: TGTGCCATCAGTGTACGAGCTGTGGCGGGAGGACAGGACAATGAGCAGTTCTTC

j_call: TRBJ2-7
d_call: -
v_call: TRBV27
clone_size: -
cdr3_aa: CASSLFSVGIHEQYF
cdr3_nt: TGTGCCAGCAGTTTATTTTCTGTAGGGATCCACGAGCAGTACTTC

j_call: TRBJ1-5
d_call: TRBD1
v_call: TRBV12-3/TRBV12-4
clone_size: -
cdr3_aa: CASSLRWDRGQSNQPQHF
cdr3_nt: TGTGCCAGCAGTCTCAGATGGGACAGGGGACAGAGCAATCAGCCCCAGCATTTT